The rows below give T cell receptor beta chains drawn from one sample of a study of patients and donors after allogeneic stem cell transplantation. TCRdb re-called the RT-PCR reads through MiXCR, storing one row per CDR3 protein. The sample carries some 230,000 distinct CDR3 sequences, less than 15% recorded once. Sample: blood, either unsorted or a sorted T cell fraction (not recorded which). The receptor set was obtained from a human donor who was either an allogeneic HSCT recipient or a stem cell or donor lymphocyte infusion donor (not recorded which). It is not recorded whose cells these are; they may come from a transplant donor. The conserved cysteine and the conserved F or W are not part of the CDR3 here. A D gene is named only where the DNA matches it firmly.

TRBD2 TRBV7-3 ASSSSSGSRETQY
- TRBV7-2 ASSFRGRSAYGYT
- TRBV2 ASSVTTSNYEQY
TRBD1 TRBV4-2 ASSSTVRDRVLMGANVLT
- TRBV6-2/TRBV6-3 ASSYPDYQETQY
- TRBV11-1 ASSPLEPGWTDMNTEAF
TRBD1 TRBV7-7 ASSPGQGGLLGEQF
- TRBV20-1 SASEGIETQY
- TRBV5-1 ASSMGVNEQF
- TRBV7-2 ASSRQNSPLH
- TRBV3-1 ASSQGSNTEAF
TRBD2 TRBV12-3/TRBV12-4 ASSLGAGVTGELF
TRBD2 TRBV11-2 ASSLHGGAWDEQF
- TRBV12-3/TRBV12-4 ARSIRYGYT
TRBD2 TRBV3-1 ASSQRGTSSYNEQF
- TRBV20-1 SARVGFSYEQY
TRBD1 TRBV9 ASSPRQGLSNSPLH
TRBD2 TRBV6-2/TRBV6-3 ASSSGLAGGRGNEQF
TRBD1 TRBV28 ASQNSGTGDHEQY
- TRBV6-1 ASTNSGASNTEAF
- TRBV7-7 ASSLIRGGELF
- TRBV2 ASSVSSLNPYGYT
- TRBV14 ASSPGVRGTDTQY
- TRBV7-2 ASSLAPHEKLF
- TRBV19 ASSREGPAHNQPQH
- TRBV14 ASSQTGAAGEAF
TRBD2 TRBV7-8 ASRSSGGDFGEQY
- TRBV30 AWSTTTGTTEEF
- TRBV20-1 SAAFRANYGYT
- TRBV18 ASSPVGFYEQY
TRBD1 TRBV11-1 ASSAGTGFINEQF
- TRBV6-1 ASRWTDYSYEQY
- TRBV5-6 ASSLYQRSTDTQY
- TRBV25-1 ASSETDTQY
- TRBV20-1 SASPMTDLYGYT
- TRBV15 ATSRERVRLPVGDEQY
TRBD2 TRBV20-1 SARLAGLYEQY
- TRBV20-1 SARVTKDTQY
- TRBV9 ASSVDEGQRYNEQF
- TRBV5-6 ASSPWTVLETQY
- TRBV18 ASSPPSGHTDTQY
- TRBV11-2 ASRLTARSSYNSPLH
- TRBV9 ASRGLANTGELF
- TRBV6-1 ASSARLSSWETQY
- TRBV19 ASTTGRAETQY
- TRBV14 ASSQDIGQNTEAF
- TRBV3-1 ASSQTHRGKSWNIQY
- TRBV6-2/TRBV6-3 ASSYRHAEQY
TRBD2 TRBV20-1 SAKGGRGSQETQY
TRBD2 TRBV10-3 AISGSGGPTDTQY
- TRBV5-1 ASSSLGGGYSSYT
TRBD1 TRBV20-1 SASQGGSPLH
- TRBV11-3 ASSLNLGSYEQY
- TRBV3-1 ASSPTGTKNIQY
TRBD1 TRBV6-5 ASSYGTGLTNEKLF
TRBD2 TRBV2 ASRLAGATDTQY
- TRBV11-2 ASSLSGYTEAF
- TRBV7-2 ASSYGKIGSGNTIY
- TRBV27 ASTPGGQSNQPQH